Listed below are T cell receptor beta chains from one sample, sequenced in a study of blood T cell repertoires in COVID-19. Sequencing was performed with immunoSEQ multiplex PCR; in TCRdb, only in-frame clones are kept and a portion is missing. The table has over 250,000 clones, 89% seen once; the top ten hold approximately 2%. The sample consisted of peripheral blood. Receptors were obtained from a man aged 45-60 years with acute or convalescent COVID-19. Each CDR3 is given with its conserved first and last residue. Each record gives: CDR3 protein, CDR3 DNA, J gene, D gene, V gene, clone size. The D gene is left open where the match is weak. The listing skips clone size in some rows; elsewhere it reads once, few, many or a size class.

CSVTGTGGGYGYTF | TGCAGCGTTACCGGGACAGGAGGCGGCTATGGCTACACCTTC | TRBJ1-2 | TRBD1 | TRBV29-1 | -
CASSSEGTPYEQYF | TGTGCCAGCAGCTCCGAAGGGACACCTTACGAGCAGTACTTC | TRBJ2-7 | - | TRBV7-9 | -
CASSMTGRNYGYTF | TGTGCCAGTAGTATGACAGGCCGGAACTATGGCTACACCTTC | TRBJ1-2 | - | TRBV19 | -
CASWTLAGSYNEQFF | TGCGCCAGTTGGACCCTCGCGGGGTCCTACAATGAGCAGTTCTTC | TRBJ2-1 | - | TRBV5-1 | -
CASSRTKDLQETQYF | TGTGCCAGCAGCCGAACAAAGGACTTACAAGAGACCCAGTACTTC | TRBJ2-5 | - | TRBV14 | -
CASSGPGLDTQYF | TGTGCCAGCAGCGGGCCAGGATTAGATACGCAGTATTTT | TRBJ2-3 | - | TRBV7-9 | -
CASRGQGASEKLFF | TGTGCCAGCAGGGGACAGGGGGCTAGTGAAAAACTGTTTTTT | TRBJ1-4 | TRBD1 | TRBV27 | -
CASSLVGGQDGPMNTEAFF | TGCGCCAGCAGCTTGGTGGGCGGGCAGGATGGGCCCATGAACACTGAAGCTTTCTTT | TRBJ1-1 | - | TRBV5-1 | -
CASSQGAGETYEQYF | TGCGCCAGCAGCCAAGGGGCAGGGGAGACCTACGAGCAGTACTTC | TRBJ2-7 | - | TRBV4-1 | -
CASSHVGDSTEAFF | TGCGCCAGCAGCCACGTCGGGGACAGCACTGAAGCTTTCTTT | TRBJ1-1 | TRBD1 | TRBV4-1 | -
CASSLALGQGYEQYF | TGTGCCAGCAGCTTAGCGCTCGGACAGGGCTACGAGCAGTACTTC | TRBJ2-7 | TRBD1 | TRBV7-6 | -
CASSHRDRGYTGELFF | TGCGCCAGCAGCCACCGGGACAGGGGATACACCGGGGAGCTGTTTTTT | TRBJ2-2 | TRBD1 | TRBV4-1 | -
CASSPLDGGGYTF | TGTGCCAGCAGCCCCCTGGACGGAGGTGGCTACACCTTC | TRBJ1-2 | - | TRBV11-2 | -
CASSYSNRVDYGYTF | TGTGCCAGCAGTTACTCGAACCGGGTAGACTATGGCTACACCTTC | TRBJ1-2 | - | TRBV6-5 | -
CASTQGLGQPQHF | TGTGCCAGCACACAGGGGTTAGGGCAGCCCCAGCATTTT | TRBJ1-5 | TRBD1 | TRBV19 | -
CASSELGAGQEEQYF | TGCGCCAGCAGTGAACTTGGGGCAGGGCAGGAAGAGCAGTACTTC | TRBJ2-7 | - | TRBV10-2 | -
CASSAGYNTEAFF | TGCGCCAGCAGTGCCGGGTATAACACTGAAGCTTTCTTT | TRBJ1-1 | - | TRBV10-1 | few
CASRTEPSYNEQFF | TGCGCCAGCAGGACGGAGCCCTCCTACAATGAGCAGTTCTTC | TRBJ2-1 | - | TRBV5-1 | once
CASSPGTSDNEQFF | TGTGCCAGCAGCCCCGGGACTAGCGACAATGAGCAGTTCTTC | TRBJ2-1 | TRBD2 | TRBV6-6 | -
CATSDPSGGPYNEQFF | TGTGCCACCAGTGATCCGAGCGGGGGGCCTTACAATGAGCAGTTCTTC | TRBJ2-1 | TRBD2 | TRBV24-1 | once
CASSLEVGQGDTGELFF | TGCGCCAGCAGCCTAGAGGTCGGACAGGGGGACACCGGGGAGCTGTTTTTT | TRBJ2-2 | TRBD1 | TRBV4-1 | -
CASSLVPTGELFF | TGCGCCAGCAGCTTGGTCCCGACCGGGGAGCTGTTTTTT | TRBJ2-2 | - | TRBV5-1 | -
CASSRAAGGTNNEQFF | TGTGCCAGCAGCCGCGCCGCCGGGGGGACGAACAATGAGCAGTTCTTC | TRBJ2-1 | TRBD2 | TRBV7-9 | -
CASRSTSGVDEQYF | TGTGCCAGCAGGTCGACTAGCGGGGTGGACGAGCAGTACTTC | TRBJ2-7 | TRBD2 | TRBV13 | -
CAARSPSGNYGYTF | TGTGCCGCCCGATCCCCCTCCGGGAACTATGGCTACACCTTC | TRBJ1-2 | - | TRBV10-3 | -
CASSLTHLEKLFF | TGTGCCAGCAGCTTAACTCATCTTGAAAAACTGTTTTTT | TRBJ1-4 | - | TRBV11-2 | -
CASRVDSYEQYF | TGCGCCAGCAGAGTGGACAGTTACGAGCAGTACTTC | TRBJ2-7 | - | TRBV5-1 | -
CASSIRGAGNQPQHF | TGTGCCAGTAGTATCAGGGGGGCAGGGAATCAGCCCCAGCATTTT | TRBJ1-5 | TRBD1 | TRBV19 | -
CASKGRHYGYTF | TGTGCCAGCAAAGGCAGGCACTATGGCTACACCTTC | TRBJ1-2 | - | TRBV2 | -
CASRPFDRDDTQYF | TGTGCCAGTCGGCCCTTCGACAGGGACGATACGCAGTATTTT | TRBJ2-3 | TRBD1 | TRBV19 | -
CASSVGLAGGRDTQYF | TGTGCCAGCAGTGTTGGACTAGCGGGGGGTCGGGATACGCAGTATTTT | TRBJ2-3 | TRBD2 | TRBV2 | once
CASSLLSRGGNQPQHF | TGTGCCAGCAGCCTCCTCTCCAGGGGAGGCAATCAGCCCCAGCATTTT | TRBJ1-5 | - | TRBV5-5 | once
CASSLQGAGNTIYF | TGCGCCAGCAGCTTGCAGGGGGCTGGAAACACCATATATTTT | TRBJ1-3 | TRBD1 | TRBV5-1 | -
CASSPRDRGNEQFF | TGTGCCAGCAGTCCCCGGGACAGGGGCAATGAGCAGTTCTTC | TRBJ2-1 | TRBD1 | TRBV27 | -
CASSENFLSNTEAFF | TGTGCCAGCAGTGAAAACTTTCTGTCGAACACTGAAGCTTTCTTT | TRBJ1-1 | - | TRBV6-1 | -
CASTPTGGAWEQFF | TGTGCCAGCACCCCGACCGGGGGGGCCTGGGAGCAGTTCTTC | TRBJ2-1 | TRBD2 | TRBV5-4 | -
CASSPDRQGFGEQFF | TGTGCCAGCAGCCCCGATCGACAGGGATTTGGTGAGCAGTTCTTC | TRBJ2-1 | TRBD1 | TRBV9 | -
CASSPGGALNTEAFF | TGCGCCAGCAGCCCAGGGGGCGCGTTGAACACTGAAGCTTTCTTT | TRBJ1-1 | TRBD1 | TRBV5-1 | once
CASSHRGNTGELFF | TGTGCCAGCAGCCACAGGGGGAACACCGGGGAGCTGTTTTTT | TRBJ2-2 | TRBD1 | TRBV5-5 | -
CASSIPGLGKDEQFF | TGTGCCAGCAGCATACCGGGACTAGGTAAAGATGAGCAGTTCTTC | TRBJ2-1 | TRBD2 | TRBV3-1/TRBV3-2 | few
CASSFSSGGEDTQYF | TGTGCCAGCAGCTTCTCTAGCGGGGGGGAAGATACGCAGTATTTT | TRBJ2-3 | TRBD2 | TRBV7-4 | -
CASSLLRNTEAFF | TGTGCCAGCAGCCTCCTTCGGAACACTGAAGCTTTCTTT | TRBJ1-1 | - | TRBV5-8 | -
CASSSQGDEAFF | TGTGCCAGCAGCTCCCAAGGGGATGAAGCTTTCTTT | TRBJ1-1 | - | TRBV7-9 | -
CASASDLQGNEKLFF | TGTGCCAGCGCTTCGGACTTACAGGGAAATGAAAAACTGTTTTTT | TRBJ1-4 | - | TRBV5-4 | -
CSVEARVYTEAFF | TGCAGCGTTGAAGCCCGGGTGTACACTGAAGCTTTCTTT | TRBJ1-1 | - | TRBV29-1 | once
CASSFPGETQYF | TGTGCCAGCAGCTTCCCCGGAGAGACCCAGTACTTC | TRBJ2-5 | - | TRBV5-6 | -
CASSLVGEVGGELFF | TGTGCCAGCAGCTTAGTCGGCGAGGTTGGCGGGGAGCTGTTTTTT | TRBJ2-2 | - | TRBV7-6 | many
CATHPPRLYNEQFF | TGTGCCACGCATCCCCCCAGGCTTTACAATGAGCAGTTCTTC | TRBJ2-1 | - | TRBV30 | -
CASSQSPSGGAYEQYF | TGCGCCAGCAGCCAATCTCCTAGCGGGGGGGCCTACGAGCAGTACTTC | TRBJ2-7 | TRBD2 | TRBV4-1 | -
CASSITGDPYNEQFF | TGTGCCAGTAGTATTACAGGGGATCCATACAATGAGCAGTTCTTC | TRBJ2-1 | TRBD1 | TRBV19 | -
CAWRGGVGRPQHF | TGTGCCTGGAGGGGGGGGGTTGGTCGGCCCCAGCATTTT | TRBJ1-5 | - | TRBV30 | -
CASSEGQGNQPQHF | TGCGCCAGCAGTGAGGGACAGGGCAATCAGCCCCAGCATTTT | TRBJ1-5 | TRBD1 | TRBV10-1 | -
CASSFTGVNTEAFF | TGTGCCAGCAGCTTTACAGGGGTGAACACTGAAGCTTTCTTT | TRBJ1-1 | TRBD1 | TRBV5-6 | -